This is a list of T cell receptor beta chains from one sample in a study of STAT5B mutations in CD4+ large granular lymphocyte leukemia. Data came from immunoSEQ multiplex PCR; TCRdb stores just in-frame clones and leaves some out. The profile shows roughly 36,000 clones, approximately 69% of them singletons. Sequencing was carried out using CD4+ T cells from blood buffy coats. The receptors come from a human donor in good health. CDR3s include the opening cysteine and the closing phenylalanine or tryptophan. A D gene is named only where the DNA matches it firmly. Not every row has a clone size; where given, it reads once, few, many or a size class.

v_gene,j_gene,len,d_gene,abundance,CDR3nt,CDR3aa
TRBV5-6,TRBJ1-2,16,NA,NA,TGTGCCAGCAGCCGGGGCACTGGGAGAGCTAACTATGGCTACACCTTC,CASSRGTGRANYGYTF
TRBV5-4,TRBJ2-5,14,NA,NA,TGTGCCAGCAGCTTATTCACAGGGACAGAGACCCAGTACTTC,CASSLFTGTETQYF
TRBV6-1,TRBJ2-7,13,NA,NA,TGTGCCAGCAGTGATCCAGGGAGACACGAGCAGTACTTC,CASSDPGRHEQYF
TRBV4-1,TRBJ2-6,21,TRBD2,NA,TGCGCCAGCAGCCGATACCCCAACCGAGATAGCGGGGGGCCCGGGGCCAACGTCCTGACTTTC,CASSRYPNRDSGGPGANVLTF
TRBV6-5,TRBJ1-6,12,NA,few,TGTGCCAGCAGCCCCCTGGAAGGAGCCCTCCACTTT,CASSPLEGALHF
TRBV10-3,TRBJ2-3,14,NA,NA,TGTGCCATCAGTGTAGCGGCAGTCTCCGATACGCAGTATTTT,CAISVAAVSDTQYF
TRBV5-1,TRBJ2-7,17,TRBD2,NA,TGCGCCAGCAGCTTGGGGCCGGGACTAGCGAGCTCCGACGAGCAGTACTTC,CASSLGPGLASSDEQYF
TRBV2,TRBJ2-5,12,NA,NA,TGTGCCAGCAGTACCACTCGGGAGACCCAGTACTTC,CASSTTRETQYF
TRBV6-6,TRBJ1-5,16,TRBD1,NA,TGTGCCAGCGATCGCAGGGGGGATTATAGCAATCAGCCCCAGCATTTT,CASDRRGDYSNQPQHF
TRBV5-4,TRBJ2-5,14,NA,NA,TGTGCCAGCAGCACACAGCAGGGGTTGGAGACCCAGTACTTC,CASSTQQGLETQYF
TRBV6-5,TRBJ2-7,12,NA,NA,TGTGCCAGCATGGACAGCACCTACGAGCAGTACTTC,CASMDSTYEQYF
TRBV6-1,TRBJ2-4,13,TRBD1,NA,TGTGCCAGCAGCGGACAGGGGGCCGCCATTCAGTACTTC,CASSGQGAAIQYF
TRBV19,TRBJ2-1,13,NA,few,TGTGCCCTGCCTTGGGTTTTCTACAATGAGCAGTTCTTC,CALPWVFYNEQFF
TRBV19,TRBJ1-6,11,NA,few,TGTGCCAGTAGTGGGAAGGCGGGAATCCACTTT,CASSGKAGIHF
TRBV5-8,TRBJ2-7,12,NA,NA,TGTGCCAGCAGCTTGGTTTTCTACGAGCAGTACTTC,CASSLVFYEQYF
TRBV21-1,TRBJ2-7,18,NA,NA,TGTGCCAGCAGCAAAGTGAGGGCCCCCTCGACAGGGACCTGGGAGCAGTACTTC,CASSKVRAPSTGTWEQYF
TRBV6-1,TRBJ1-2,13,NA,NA,TGTGCCACCCTACCTGACAATAACTATGGCTACACCTTC,CATLPDNNYGYTF
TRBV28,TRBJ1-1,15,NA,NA,TGTGCCAGCAGTTTAGAAGTTTCGGGAAACACTGAAGCTTTCTTT,CASSLEVSGNTEAFF
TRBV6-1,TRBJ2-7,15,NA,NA,TGTGCCAGCAGTGAACAGGGCAGGTGGTTCTACGAGCAGTACTTC,CASSEQGRWFYEQYF
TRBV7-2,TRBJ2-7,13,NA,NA,TGTGCCAGCAGCGCAGTCCAATCGTACGAGCAGTACTTC,CASSAVQSYEQYF
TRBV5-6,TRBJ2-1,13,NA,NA,TGTGCCACCCTTAGCGGCGGGGTCGGTGAGCAGTTCTTC,CATLSGGVGEQFF
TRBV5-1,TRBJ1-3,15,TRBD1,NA,TGCGCCAGCAGCAAGGACAGGGTCACTGGAAACACCATATATTTT,CASSKDRVTGNTIYF
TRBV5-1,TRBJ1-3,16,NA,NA,TGCGCCAGCAGCCCGGTCGGGGTTAGCTCTGGAAACACCATATATTTT,CASSPVGVSSGNTIYF
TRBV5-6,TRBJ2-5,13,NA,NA,TGTGCCAGCAGCTTACAGGGCTCTGAGACCCAGTACTTC,CASSLQGSETQYF
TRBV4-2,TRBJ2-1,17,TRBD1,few,TGTGCCAGCAGAAGGGGGGCGACAGGGGGGATCTACAATGAGCAGTTCTTC,CASRRGATGGIYNEQFF
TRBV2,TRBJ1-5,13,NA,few,TGTGCCAGCAGGCAGGGGACTTATCAGCCCCAGCATTTT,CASRQGTYQPQHF
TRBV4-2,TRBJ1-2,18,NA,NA,TGTGCCAGCAGCTCTCGACTTGGAGAGGGCAGGGCAAACTATGGCTACACCTTC,CASSSRLGEGRANYGYTF
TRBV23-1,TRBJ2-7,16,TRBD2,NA,TGCGCCAGCGGCGAGAGACTAGCGGGGCCCTCCTACGAGCAGTACTTC,CASGERLAGPSYEQYF
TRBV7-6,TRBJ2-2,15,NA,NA,TGTGCCAGCAGCTTAGAGTCAGGGTTCACCGGGGAGCTGTTTTTT,CASSLESGFTGELFF
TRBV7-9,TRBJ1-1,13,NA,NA,TGTGCCAGCAGCTTAAAGTTGGTCACTGAAGCTTTCTTT,CASSLKLVTEAFF
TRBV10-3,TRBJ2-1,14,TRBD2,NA,TGTGCCATCAGTACCGGGACTAGGAACAATGAGCAGTTCTTC,CAISTGTRNNEQFF
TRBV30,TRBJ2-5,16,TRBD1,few,TGTGCCTGGAGTCCGGGCCTACAGGGGCCGCAAGAGACCCAGTACTTC,CAWSPGLQGPQETQYF
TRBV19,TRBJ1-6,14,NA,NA,TGTGCCAGTAGTATACCAGGGGTGAATTCACCCCTCCACTTT,CASSIPGVNSPLHF
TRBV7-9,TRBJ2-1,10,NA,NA,TGTGCCAGCAGCGGTGGACTGCAGTTCTTC,CASSGGLQFF
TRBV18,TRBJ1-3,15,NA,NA,TGTGCCAGCTCATCGACAGGCGATTCTGGAAACACCATATATTTT,CASSSTGDSGNTIYF
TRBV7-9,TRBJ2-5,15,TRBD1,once,TGTGCCAGCAGCTTGGGACAGGGGATTGGAGAGACCCAGTACTTC,CASSLGQGIGETQYF
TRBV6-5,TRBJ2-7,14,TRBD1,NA,TGTGCCAGCAGTACAGGGGGAATAAGGTACGAGCAGTACTTC,CASSTGGIRYEQYF
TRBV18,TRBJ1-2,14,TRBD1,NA,TGTGCCAGCTCACCAGACAGGGGGCGCTTTGGCTACACCTTC,CASSPDRGRFGYTF
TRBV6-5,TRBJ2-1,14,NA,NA,TGTGCCAGCAGTTACTCGACATGGGGGCGCCCGCAGTTCTTC,CASSYSTWGRPQFF
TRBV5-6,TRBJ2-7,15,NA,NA,TGTGCCAGCAGCTCATACAGGGAGTACTCCTACGAGCAGTACTTC,CASSSYREYSYEQYF
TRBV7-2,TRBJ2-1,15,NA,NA,TGTGCCAGCAGCGTAATGGAGGGGGGGCGCAATGAGCAGTTCTTC,CASSVMEGGRNEQFF
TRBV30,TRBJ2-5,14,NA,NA,TGTGCCTGGAGTCTAACGGGGTTAACGGAGACCCAGTACTTC,CAWSLTGLTETQYF
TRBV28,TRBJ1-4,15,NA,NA,TGTGCCAGCAGTTTGGGCGTAACAACTAATGAAAAACTGTTTTTT,CASSLGVTTNEKLFF
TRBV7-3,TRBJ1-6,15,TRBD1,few,TGTGCCAGCAGCTTAAGTGGGGACAGGGATTCACCCCTCCACTTT,CASSLSGDRDSPLHF
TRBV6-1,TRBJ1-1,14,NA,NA,TGTGCCACCAGGAAAGAAAGGGACACGGGTCGAGCTTTCTTT,CATRKERDTGRAFF
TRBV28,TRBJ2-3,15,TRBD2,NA,TGTGCCAGCAGTAAAGCCGGGGGGGGAACAGATACGCAGTATTTT,CASSKAGGGTDTQYF
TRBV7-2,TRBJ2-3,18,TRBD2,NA,TGTGCCAGCAGCCCCAATAGAATGGCTAGCGGGGGGTCAGATACGCAGTATTTT,CASSPNRMASGGSDTQYF
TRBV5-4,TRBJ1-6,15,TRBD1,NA,TGTGCCAGCAGCTTTCCGGGACAGGGTAATTCACCCCTCCACTTT,CASSFPGQGNSPLHF
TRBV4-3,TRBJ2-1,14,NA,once,TGCGCCAGCGCCCTCTCCCCAGGGGGGAATGAGCAGTTCTTC,CASALSPGGNEQFF
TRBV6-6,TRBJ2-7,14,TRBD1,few,TGTGCCAGCAGATCCGGGACAGGGGGAAATCAGCAGTACTTC,CASRSGTGGNQQYF
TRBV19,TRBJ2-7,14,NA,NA,TGTGCCAGTAGTCGACAGCCCCTCTCCTACGAGCAGTACTTC,CASSRQPLSYEQYF
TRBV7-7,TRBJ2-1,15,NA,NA,TGTGCCAGCAGCTTAGACGGGGGCCGTTTCAATGAGCAGTTCTTC,CASSLDGGRFNEQFF
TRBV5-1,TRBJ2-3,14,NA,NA,TGCGCCAGCAGCTTCTCTAGCAACGCAGATACGCAGTATTTT,CASSFSSNADTQYF
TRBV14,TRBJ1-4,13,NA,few,TGTGCCAGCAGCGGACAGAGATTTGAAAAACTGTTTTTT,CASSGQRFEKLFF
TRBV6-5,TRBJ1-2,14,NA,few,TGTGCCAGCAGCCCGCAGGGCTCTAACTATGGCTACACCTTC,CASSPQGSNYGYTF
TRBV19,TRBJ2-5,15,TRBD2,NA,TGTGCCAGTAGTTCGGGACTAGCGGGCCAAGAGACCCAGTACTTC,CASSSGLAGQETQYF
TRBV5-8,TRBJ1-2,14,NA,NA,TGTGCCAGCAGCTTGCCTCCAGGGAGCTATGGCTACACCTTC,CASSLPPGSYGYTF